The sequence of this T cell receptor beta chain was determined in a study of read filtering for tumor transcriptome and immune sequencing (dated by TCRdb to between 2020 and 2021). Background for the entire study: The cohort consisted of roughly 18 male and some 15 female patients, with a mean age of around 60 years and an age range of roughly 45 to 90. By revised international staging, eight or nine patients were R-ISS I, about 15 were R-ISS II and 7 were R-ISS III. After DNase treatment, whole-transcriptome libraries were prepared with the TruSeq RNA Access Library Prep Kit. TCR-region mapped reads per sample ranged from about 3.5 to 11 million with IR-seq versus only about 75 to 1,400 with RNA-seq. Using the same bone marrow samples, the study compared TCR repertoires obtained by targeted immune repertoire sequencing with those obtained by bulk whole-transcriptome sequencing. One of the main goals was to work out a read-filtering strategy for immune repertoire data, in particular whether clonotypes backed by only a single read should be removed. Broader findings and caveats from the paper: Compared with RNA-seq, IR-seq captured clonotypes at much greater depth and more reliably, and a smaller IR-seq throughput was enough to identify most of the shared clonotypes. Single-read clonotypes made up about 82% of clonotypes but about 3.5% of total reads in IR-seq, and under 75% of clonotypes and roughly 45% of reads in RNA-seq. Rather than purified T cells, the sorted CD138-negative fraction was a mixed bone marrow immune population. The correlation between IR-seq and RNA-seq shared clonotype proportions was increased by removal of single-read clonotypes.

As for this clonotype: The target of this receptor is not known. The junction differs from germline at one of its ends, possibly a read error.

The Immunoverse kit was used to build TCR libraries from roughly 440 ng RNA, with molecular barcoded adaptors covering alpha/delta and beta/gamma chains. The same RNA used for transcriptome sequencing was used for TCR library preparation. TCR libraries were sequenced on an Illumina HiSeq 4000 with 2 x 150 cycles. On the authors' methods: Using MiXCR, which included quality filtering and error correction, TCR reads were aligned to human V, D, J and C references and then assembled into CDR3 clonotypes. Clonotype counts and gene usage diversity were analyzed with the tcR package in R. Raw mapping reads were checked after the RNA-seq reads had been mapped by STAR aligner version 2.5.3a onto the human GRCh37 genome. To test the effect of sequencing depth on detected clonotypes, IR-seq fastq files were randomly downsampled using Seqtk 1.3. TCRdb handled the public reads itself, with Q25 trimming in fastp and clone calling in MiXCR, and kept productive beta chains. Every distinct CDR3 protein forms one entry, paired with its most common genes and DNA. TCRdb's processing, not the authors' own work, is the source of the V and J calls. The sample table contains about 93,000 distinct CDR3 sequences; only one count was recorded for 20% to 25% of them. The ten largest clones take up approximately 10% of the sample.

Every patient had bone marrow sampled at the time of active disease. Ficoll-Hypaque density gradient centrifugation was used to isolate bone marrow mononuclear cells. Myeloma plasma cells were removed and CD138-negative cells were obtained by negative selection following labeling with CD138 magnetic microbeads on a MACS separator. The purity of the isolated cells was checked by flow cytometry with CD138 antibodies on an Attune NxT. Total RNA was extracted using TRIzol reagent and was quantified on a NanoDrop spectrophotometer. Paired RNA-seq and IR-seq were performed on the CD138-negative bone marrow sample of each patient. CDR1 MDHEN and CDR2 SYDVKM were looked up in the germline V gene. Spanning cysteine to phenylalanine, the CDR3 consists of 12 amino acids. The read is trimmed to its CDR3 DNA, 36 bases read in frame from base 1.

This TCR was recovered from a donor at least 40 years old with multiple myeloma. This chain joins TRBV28 to TRBJ1-2; matching of 6 bases hints at TRBD1 as the D gene. Specimen: a population of CD138-negative cells sorted from bone marrow. The intended sense of this specimen's cell subset or site label: bone marrow mononuclear cells depleted of CD138+ plasma/myeloma cells by negative magnetic selection. The bases read TGTGCCAGCAGCCCCAGGGGCTATGGCTCCACCTTC. Translation gives CASSPRGYGSTF.